The text below deals with one TCR beta chain. These data are taken from a study of cytomegalovirus exposure and HLA in healthy donors. PCR employed 60 Vbeta and 13 Jbeta primers. Sequencing was performed with immunoSEQ multiplex PCR; in TCRdb, only in-frame clones are kept and a portion is missing. The sample records roughly 140,000 clones, around 80% being singletons. Germline V gives CDR1 MNHNS, CDR2 SASEGT. Trimming stripped 1 base from V and 5 bases from J, with 14 bases between. This CDR3 contains 15 residues. The chain employs TRBV6-1 and TRBJ2-5, with D perhaps matching TRBD1 (7 bases). The receptor comes from a boy between 2 and 15 years old in good health and CMV-seronegative. The sample taken for sequencing was PBMCs. Here the CDR3 reads CASSEEGGGAETQYF. Here the CDR3 DNA reads TGTGCCAGCAGTGAAGAAGGGGGCGGGGCGGAGACCCAGTACTTC.